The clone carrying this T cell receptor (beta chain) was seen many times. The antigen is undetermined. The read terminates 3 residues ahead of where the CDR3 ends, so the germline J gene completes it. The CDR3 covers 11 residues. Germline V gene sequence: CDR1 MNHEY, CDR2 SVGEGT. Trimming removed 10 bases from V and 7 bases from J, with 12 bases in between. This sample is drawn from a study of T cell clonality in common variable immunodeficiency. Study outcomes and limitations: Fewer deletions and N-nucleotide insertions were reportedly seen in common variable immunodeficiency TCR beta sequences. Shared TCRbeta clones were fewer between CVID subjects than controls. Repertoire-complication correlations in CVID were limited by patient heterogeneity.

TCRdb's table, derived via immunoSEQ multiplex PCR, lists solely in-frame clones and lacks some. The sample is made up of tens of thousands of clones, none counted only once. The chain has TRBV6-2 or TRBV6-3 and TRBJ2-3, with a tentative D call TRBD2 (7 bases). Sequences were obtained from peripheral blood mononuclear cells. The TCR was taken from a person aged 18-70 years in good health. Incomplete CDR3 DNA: TGTGCCACCGCGGGGGCACATACG. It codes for CATAGAHT. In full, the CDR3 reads CATAGAHTQYF.